This is a list of T cell receptor beta chains from one sample in a study of T cell repertoires in cytomegalovirus infection. MiXCR was run by TCRdb on the reads, yielding one entry per CDR3 protein. The repertoire holds 740,000 or so distinct CDR3 sequences, with 35% to 45% as singletons. Input material: PBMCs. These receptors all stem from a human donor in good health (CMV status not recorded). Some clones in this sample may be carry-over from other donors' samples. Each CDR3 is given without its conserved first and last residue. A D gene is named only where the DNA matches it firmly.

>-|TRBJ2-7|TRBV11-1
ASSLGLEQY
>TRBD1|TRBJ2-7|TRBV27
ASSQQFFFGQGASYEQY
>-|TRBJ2-3|TRBV6-5
ASRSSSWGYTDTQY
>TRBD2|TRBJ2-1|TRBV20-1
SARSAGGLNEQF
>TRBD1|TRBJ2-7|TRBV20-1
SANRDRGNEQY
>-|TRBJ1-1|TRBV7-2
ASSATANTEAF
>-|TRBJ2-1|TRBV19
ASTFSTANEQF
>TRBD1|TRBJ2-2|TRBV7-3
ASGPRQGKSAGEMF
>-|TRBJ2-5|TRBV7-2
ASSPPDWIETQY
>-|TRBJ2-4|TRBV7-2
ASSAYSVAKNIQY
>TRBD1|TRBJ1-6|TRBV7-9
ASSLAQGAGTVNSPLH
>-|TRBJ2-1|TRBV29-1
SVRARVSYNEQF
>-|TRBJ2-1|TRBV7-2
ASSLAGGTYNEQF
>TRBD1|TRBJ2-5|TRBV10-3
AISPQTGVLETQY
>TRBD1|TRBJ2-7|TRBV12-3/TRBV12-4
ASSLRTGGSGQY
>-|TRBJ1-1|TRBV20-1
SAAPRNTEAF
>-|TRBJ2-1|TRBV18
ASSPMGPSSYNEQF
>TRBD1|TRBJ1-1|TRBV7-9
ASSSGQGIGTEAF
>TRBD2|TRBJ2-2|TRBV20-1
SARDVTSGRANTGELF
>TRBD1|TRBJ1-1|TRBV6-5
ARQPRQGRGTEAL
>-|TRBJ2-1|TRBV28
ASSLQYEQF
>TRBD2|TRBJ2-2|TRBV27
ASSLSTSGGAEAGELF
>-|TRBJ1-1|TRBV19
ASIPQARGTEAF
>-|TRBJ1-5|TRBV7-6
ASSLFRGRPQH
>-|TRBJ1-4|TRBV7-9
ASSLYLRGRSNEKLF
>TRBD2|TRBJ2-3|TRBV7-6
ASSLAAPREGPTDTQY
>-|TRBJ1-2|TRBV7-2
ASSLGRVGYT
>TRBD1|TRBJ2-3|TRBV4-2
ASSQDGTGGIDTQY
>-|TRBJ1-1|TRBV12-3/TRBV12-4
ASSLGKKSNTEAF
>-|TRBJ2-5|TRBV7-9
ASSPSGDQETQY
>-|TRBJ2-1|TRBV7-2
ASSFERAYNEQF